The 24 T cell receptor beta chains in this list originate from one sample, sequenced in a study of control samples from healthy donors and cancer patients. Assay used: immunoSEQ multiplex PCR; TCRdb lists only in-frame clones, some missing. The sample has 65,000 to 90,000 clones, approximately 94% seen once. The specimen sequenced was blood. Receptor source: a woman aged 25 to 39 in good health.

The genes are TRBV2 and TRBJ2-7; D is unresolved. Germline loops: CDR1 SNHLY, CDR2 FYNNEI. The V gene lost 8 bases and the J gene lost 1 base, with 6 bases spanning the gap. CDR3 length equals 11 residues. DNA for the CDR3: TGTGCCAGCTCGGTGTCCTACGAGCAGTACGTC. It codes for CASSVSYEQYV.

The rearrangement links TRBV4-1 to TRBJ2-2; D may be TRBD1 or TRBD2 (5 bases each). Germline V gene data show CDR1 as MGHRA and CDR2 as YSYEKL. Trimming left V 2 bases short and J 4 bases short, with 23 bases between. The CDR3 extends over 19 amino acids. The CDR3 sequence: CASSQTSGTYSSFTGELFF. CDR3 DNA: TGCGCCAGCAGCCAAACGTCCGGGACCTACTCCTCCTTCACCGGGGAGCTGTTTTTT.

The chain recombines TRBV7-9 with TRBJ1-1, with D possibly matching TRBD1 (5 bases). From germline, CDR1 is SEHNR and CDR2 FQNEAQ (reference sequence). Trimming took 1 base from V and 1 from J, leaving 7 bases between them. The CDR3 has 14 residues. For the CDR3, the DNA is TGTGCCAGCAGCTTAGAGGGGAAGAACACTGAAGCTTTCTTT. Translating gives CASSLEGKNTEAFF.

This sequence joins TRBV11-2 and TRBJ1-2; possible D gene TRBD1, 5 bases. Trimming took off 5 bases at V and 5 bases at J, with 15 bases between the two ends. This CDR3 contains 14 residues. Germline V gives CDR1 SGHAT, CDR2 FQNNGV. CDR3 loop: CASSPAWGEYGYTF. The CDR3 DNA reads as TGTGCCAGCAGCCCCGCCTGGGGGGAATATGGCTACACCTTC.

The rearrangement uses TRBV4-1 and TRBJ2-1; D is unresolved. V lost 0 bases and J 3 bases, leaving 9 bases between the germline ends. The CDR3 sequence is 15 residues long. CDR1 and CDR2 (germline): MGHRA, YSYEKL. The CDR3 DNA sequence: TGCGCCAGCAGCCAAGATTGGGTAGGCTACAATGAGCAGTTCTTC. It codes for CASSQDWVGYNEQFF.

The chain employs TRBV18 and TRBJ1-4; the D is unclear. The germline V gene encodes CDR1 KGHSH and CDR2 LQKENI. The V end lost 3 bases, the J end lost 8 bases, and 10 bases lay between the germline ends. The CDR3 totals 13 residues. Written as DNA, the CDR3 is TGTGCCAGCTCACCGAACCTGGGGGAAAAACTGTTTTTT. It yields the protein CASSPNLGEKLFF.

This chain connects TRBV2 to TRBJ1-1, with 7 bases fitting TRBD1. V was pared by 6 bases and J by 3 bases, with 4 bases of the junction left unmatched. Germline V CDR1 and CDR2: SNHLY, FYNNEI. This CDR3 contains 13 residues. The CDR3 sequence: CASSAQGYTEAFF. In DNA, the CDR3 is TGTGCCAGCAGCGCACAGGGGTACACTGAAGCTTTCTTT.

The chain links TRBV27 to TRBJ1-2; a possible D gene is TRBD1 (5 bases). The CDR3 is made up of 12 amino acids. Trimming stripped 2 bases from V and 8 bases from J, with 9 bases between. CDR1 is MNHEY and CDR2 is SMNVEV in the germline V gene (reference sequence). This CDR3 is CASSLRGDGYTF. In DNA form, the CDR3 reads TGTGCCAGCAGTTTACGAGGGGACGGCTACACCTTC.

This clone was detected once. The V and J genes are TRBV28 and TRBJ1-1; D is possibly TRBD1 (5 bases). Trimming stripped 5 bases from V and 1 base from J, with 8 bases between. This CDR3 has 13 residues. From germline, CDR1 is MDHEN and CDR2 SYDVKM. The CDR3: CASSQTGNTEAFF. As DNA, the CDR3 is TGTGCCAGCAGTCAAACAGGGAACACTGAAGCTTTCTTT.

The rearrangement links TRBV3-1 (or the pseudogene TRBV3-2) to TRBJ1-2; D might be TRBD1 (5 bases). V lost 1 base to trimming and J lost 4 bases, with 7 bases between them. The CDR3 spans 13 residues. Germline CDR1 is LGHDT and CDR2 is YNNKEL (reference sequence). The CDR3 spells CASSQGGSYGYTF. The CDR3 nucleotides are TGTGCCAGCAGCCAAGGGGGGTCCTATGGCTACACCTTC.

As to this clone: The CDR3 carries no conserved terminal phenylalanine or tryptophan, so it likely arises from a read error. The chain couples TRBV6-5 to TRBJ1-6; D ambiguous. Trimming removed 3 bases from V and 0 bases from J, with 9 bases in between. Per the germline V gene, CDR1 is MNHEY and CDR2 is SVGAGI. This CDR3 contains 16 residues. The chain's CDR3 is CASSYAVSSYNSPLHL. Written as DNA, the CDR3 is TGTGCCAGCAGTTATGCCGTGAGCTCCTATAATTCACCCCTCCACCTT.

This CDR3 reads CASSFGVSGEQETQYF. The CDR3 DNA sequence: TGCGCCAGCAGCTTTGGGGTTAGCGGAGAACAAGAGACCCAGTACTTC. This chain connects TRBV5-1 to TRBJ2-5; perhaps TRBD2 as D (6 bases). Germline CDR1 SGHRS, CDR2 YFSETQ. With 2 bases removed from V and 2 bases from J, the gap between germline ends came to 16 bases. The CDR3 has 16 amino acids.

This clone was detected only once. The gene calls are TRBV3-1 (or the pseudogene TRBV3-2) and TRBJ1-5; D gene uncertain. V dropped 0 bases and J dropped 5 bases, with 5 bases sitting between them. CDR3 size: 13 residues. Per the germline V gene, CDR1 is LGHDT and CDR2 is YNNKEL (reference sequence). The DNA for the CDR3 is TGTGCCAGCAGCCAAGACAGGCATCAGCCCCAGCATTTT. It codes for CASSQDRHQPQHF.

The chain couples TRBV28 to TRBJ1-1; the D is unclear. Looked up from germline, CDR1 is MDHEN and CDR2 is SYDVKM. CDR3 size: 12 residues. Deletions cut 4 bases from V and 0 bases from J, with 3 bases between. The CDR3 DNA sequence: TGTGCCAGCAGTTACGTGAACACTGAAGCTTTCTTT. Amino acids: CASSYVNTEAFF. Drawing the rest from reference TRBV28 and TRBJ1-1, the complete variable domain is DVKVTQSSRYLVKRTGEKVFLECVQDMDHENMFWYRQDPGLGLRLIYFSYDVKMKEKGDIPEGYSVSREKKERFSLILESASTNQTSMYLCASSYVNTEAFFGQGTRLTVV.

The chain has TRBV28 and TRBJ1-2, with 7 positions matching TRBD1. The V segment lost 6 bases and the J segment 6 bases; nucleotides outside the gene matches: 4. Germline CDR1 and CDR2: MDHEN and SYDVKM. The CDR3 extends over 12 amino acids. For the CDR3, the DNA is TGTGCCAGCAGAATCAGGGGGAATGGCTACACCTTC. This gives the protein CASRIRGNGYTF.

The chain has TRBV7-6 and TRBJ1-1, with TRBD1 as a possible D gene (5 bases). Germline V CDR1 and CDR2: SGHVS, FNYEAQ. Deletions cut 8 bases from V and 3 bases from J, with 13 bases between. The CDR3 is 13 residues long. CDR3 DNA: TGTGCCAGCTCTTTGCAGGGCTACACTGAAGCTTTCTTT. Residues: CASSLQGYTEAFF.

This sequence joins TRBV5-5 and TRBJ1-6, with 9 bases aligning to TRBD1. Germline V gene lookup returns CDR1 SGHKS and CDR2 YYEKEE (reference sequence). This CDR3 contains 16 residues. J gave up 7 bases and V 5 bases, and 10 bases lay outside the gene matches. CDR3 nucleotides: TGTGCCAGCAGAACAGGTGGCGGACAGGGGAATTCACCCCTCCACTTT. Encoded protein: CASRTGGGQGNSPLHF.

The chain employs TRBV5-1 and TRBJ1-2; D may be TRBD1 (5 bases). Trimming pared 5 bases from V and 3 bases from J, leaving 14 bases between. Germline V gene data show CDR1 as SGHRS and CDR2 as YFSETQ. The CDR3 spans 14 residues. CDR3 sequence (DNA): TGCGCCAGCAGGGAATCCGGGACGGACTATGGCTACACCTTC. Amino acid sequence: CASRESGTDYGYTF.

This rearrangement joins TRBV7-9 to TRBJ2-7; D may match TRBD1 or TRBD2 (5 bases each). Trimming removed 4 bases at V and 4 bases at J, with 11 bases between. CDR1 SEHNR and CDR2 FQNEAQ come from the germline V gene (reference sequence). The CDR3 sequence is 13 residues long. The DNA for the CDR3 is TGTGCCAGCAGCTCCCGGGACGTATACGAGCAGTACGTC. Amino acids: CASSSRDVYEQYV.

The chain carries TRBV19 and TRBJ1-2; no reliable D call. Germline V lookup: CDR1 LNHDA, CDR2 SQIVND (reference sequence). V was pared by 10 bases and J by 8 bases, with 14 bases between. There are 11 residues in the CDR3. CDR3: CATDEAGGYTF. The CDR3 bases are TGTGCCACCGATGAAGCCGGGGGCTACACCTTC. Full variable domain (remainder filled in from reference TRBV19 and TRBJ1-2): DGGITQSPKYLFRKEGQNVTLSCEQNLNHDAMYWYRQDPGQGLRLIYYSQIVNDFQKGDIAEGYSVSREKKESFPLTVTSAQKNPTAFYLCATDEAGGYTFGSGTRLTVV.

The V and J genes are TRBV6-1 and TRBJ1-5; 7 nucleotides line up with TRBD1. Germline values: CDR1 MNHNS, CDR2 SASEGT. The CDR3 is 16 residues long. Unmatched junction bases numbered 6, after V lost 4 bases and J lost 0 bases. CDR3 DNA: TGTGCCAGCAGTGTCGGGACAGTGTCTAGCAATCAGCCCCAGCATTTT. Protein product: CASSVGTVSSNQPQHF.

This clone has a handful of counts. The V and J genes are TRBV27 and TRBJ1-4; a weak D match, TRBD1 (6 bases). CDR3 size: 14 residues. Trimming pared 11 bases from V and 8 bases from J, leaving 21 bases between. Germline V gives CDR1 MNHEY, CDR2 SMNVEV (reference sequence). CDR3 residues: CARTPGGGREKLFF. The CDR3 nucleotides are TGTGCCCGCACCCCGGGGGGGGGCCGAGAAAAACTGTTTTTT. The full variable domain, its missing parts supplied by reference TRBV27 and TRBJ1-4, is EAQVTQNPRYLITVTGKKLTVTCSQNMNHEYMSWYRQDPGLGLRQIYYSMNVEVTDKGDVPEGYKVSRKEKRNFPLILESPSPNQTSLYFCARTPGGGREKLFFGSGTQLSVL.

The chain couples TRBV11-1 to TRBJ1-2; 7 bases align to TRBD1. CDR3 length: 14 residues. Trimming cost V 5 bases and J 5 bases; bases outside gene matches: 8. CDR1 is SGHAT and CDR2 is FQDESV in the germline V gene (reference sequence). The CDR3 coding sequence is TGTGCCAGCAGCCCTACGACAGGGAGGTATGGCTACACCTTC. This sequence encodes CASSPTTGRYGYTF.

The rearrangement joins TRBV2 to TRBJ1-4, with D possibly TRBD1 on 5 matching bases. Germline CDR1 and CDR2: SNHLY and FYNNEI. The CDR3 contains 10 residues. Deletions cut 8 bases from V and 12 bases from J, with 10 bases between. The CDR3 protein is CASEGRQLFF. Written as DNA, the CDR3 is TGTGCCAGCGAGGGACGGCAACTGTTTTTT.